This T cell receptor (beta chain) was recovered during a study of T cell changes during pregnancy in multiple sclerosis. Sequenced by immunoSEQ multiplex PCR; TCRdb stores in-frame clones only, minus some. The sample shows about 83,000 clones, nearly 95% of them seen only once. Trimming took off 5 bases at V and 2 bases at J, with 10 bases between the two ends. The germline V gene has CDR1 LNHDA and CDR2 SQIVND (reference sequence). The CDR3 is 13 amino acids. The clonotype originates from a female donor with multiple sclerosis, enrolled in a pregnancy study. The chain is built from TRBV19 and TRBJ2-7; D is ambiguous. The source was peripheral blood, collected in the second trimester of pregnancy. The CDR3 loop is CASSDAAAYEQYF. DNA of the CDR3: TGTGCCAGTAGTGATGCGGCAGCCTACGAGCAGTACTTC.